This T cell receptor (beta chain) was identified in a study of tumor-infiltrating lymphocytes in primary liver carcinoma. The germline CDR1 and CDR2 sequences are SEHNR and FQNEAQ (reference sequence). The CDR3 sequence is 9 residues long. They got blood RNA out of unsorted whole blood and also pulled out germline DNA. As concerns this clonotype: One junction end does not reproduce the germline sequence, and a read error may be involved.

From 400 to 500 ng total RNA, TCR beta cDNA was generated with a primer in the constant region. Three nested multiplex PCR rounds of slightly modified ARM-PCR generated TCR beta libraries. Investigators reported that the first two PCR rounds, at around 10 cycles each, used TRBV1-TRBV30 forward primers with a C-beta reverse primer. TCRdb reprocessed the multiplex PCR reads via MiXCR and lists one record per CDR3 protein. Counted here are 180,000 or so distinct CDR3 sequences, roughly three fifths occurring once; the ten biggest clones make up 72%. Sequencing was done on a sample of peripheral blood. This sequence originates from a man aged 35-49 years with primary liver carcinoma and hepatitis B virus infection. This chain connects TRBV7-9 to TRBJ2-1; D is perhaps TRBD2 (5 bases). CDR3 in DNA: TGTGCCAGCAGCCAATTCGGGATCTTC. Protein product: CASSQFGIF.